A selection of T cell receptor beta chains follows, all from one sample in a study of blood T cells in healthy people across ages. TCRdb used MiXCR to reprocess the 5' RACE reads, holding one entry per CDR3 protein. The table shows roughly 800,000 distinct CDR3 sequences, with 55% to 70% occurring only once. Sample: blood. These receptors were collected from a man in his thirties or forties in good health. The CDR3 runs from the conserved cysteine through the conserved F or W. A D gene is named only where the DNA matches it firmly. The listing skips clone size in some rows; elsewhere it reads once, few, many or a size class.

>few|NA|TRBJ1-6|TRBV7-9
CASSLGSRVSPLHF
TGTGCCAGCAGCTTAGGAAGCAGGGTTTCACCCCTCCACTTT
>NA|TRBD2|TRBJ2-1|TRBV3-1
CASSQDVTSGLAYNEQFF
TGTGCCAGCAGCCAAGACGTGACTAGCGGGCTAGCCTACAATGAGCAGTTCTTC
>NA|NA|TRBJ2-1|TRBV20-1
CSATWDGNNEQFF
TGCAGTGCTACATGGGACGGGAACAATGAGCAGTTCTTC
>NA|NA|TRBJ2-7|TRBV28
CASRATYEQYF
TGTGCCAGCAGGGCTACATACGAGCAGTACTTC
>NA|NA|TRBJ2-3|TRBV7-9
CASRPRDRLQMDTQYF
TGTGCCAGCAGACCCCGGGACCGATTACAAATGGATACGCAGTATTTT
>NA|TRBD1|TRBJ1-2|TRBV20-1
CSARMAGQSKKGYTF
TGCAGTGCTAGAATGGCGGGACAGAGTAAAAAGGGCTACACCTTC
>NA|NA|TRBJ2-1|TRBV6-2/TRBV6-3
CASSKSVPQQFF
TGTGCCAGCAGCAAGAGCGTACCGCAGCAGTTCTTC
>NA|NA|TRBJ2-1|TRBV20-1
CSASMPTGVEQFF
TGCAGTGCTAGTATGCCCACGGGTGTTGAGCAGTTCTTC
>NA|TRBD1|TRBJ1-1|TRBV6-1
CASSEVAGQGNTEAFF
TGTGCCAGCAGTGAAGTGGCGGGACAGGGGAACACTGAAGCTTTCTTT
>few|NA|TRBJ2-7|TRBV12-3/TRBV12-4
CASTESSLVYEQYF
TGTGCCAGCACCGAAAGCTCTTTAGTGTACGAGCAGTACTTC
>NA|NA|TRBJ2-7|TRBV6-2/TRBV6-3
CASAPRWADTVYEQYF
TGTGCCAGCGCCCCAAGATGGGCCGACACCGTCTACGAGCAGTACTTC
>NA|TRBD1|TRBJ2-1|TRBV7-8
CASSSGGALNEQFF
TGTGCCAGCAGCTCAGGGGGCGCCCTCAATGAGCAGTTCTTC
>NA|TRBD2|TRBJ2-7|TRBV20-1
CSARDHLDLAGGTYEQYF
TGCAGTGCTAGAGATCATTTGGATCTAGCGGGGGGAACCTACGAGCAGTACTTC
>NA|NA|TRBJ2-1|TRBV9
CASSERDSGPYNEQFF
TGTGCCAGCAGCGAACGGGACTCTGGACCCTACAATGAGCAGTTCTTC
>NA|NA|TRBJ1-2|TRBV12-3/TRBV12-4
CASSSMSASYGYTF
TGTGCCAGCAGTTCAATGTCAGCGTCCTATGGCTACACCTTC
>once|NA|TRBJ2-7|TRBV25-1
CASSETVGRDEQYF
TGTGCCAGCAGTGAGACGGTAGGCCGGGACGAGCAGTACTTC
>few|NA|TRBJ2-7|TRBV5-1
CASSLAAVAVFYEQYF
TGCGCCAGCAGCTTGGCCGCCGTCGCAGTTTTCTACGAGCAGTACTTC
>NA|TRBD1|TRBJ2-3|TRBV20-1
CSAGDSSNPLGQYF
TGCAGTGCTGGGGACAGTTCAAATCCTCTTGGGCAGTATTTT
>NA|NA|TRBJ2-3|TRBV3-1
CASKASEVTDTQYF
TGTGCCAGCAAGGCGTCAGAAGTGACAGATACGCAGTATTTT
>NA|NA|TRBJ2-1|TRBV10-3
CAIGERFNEQFF
TGTGCCATCGGGGAGAGGTTCAATGAGCAGTTCTTC
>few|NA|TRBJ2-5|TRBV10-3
CAISDRTKETQYF
TGTGCCATCAGTGATAGGACTAAAGAGACCCAGTACTTC
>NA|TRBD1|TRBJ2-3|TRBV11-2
CASTTGADTQYF
TGTGCCAGCACCACAGGGGCAGATACGCAGTATTTT
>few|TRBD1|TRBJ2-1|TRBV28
CASRGQGDYEQFF
TGTGCCAGCAGGGGACAGGGGGATTATGAGCAGTTCTTC
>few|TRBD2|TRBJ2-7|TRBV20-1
CSARAGEDYEQYF
TGCAGTGCTAGGGCGGGAGAAGACTACGAGCAGTACTTT
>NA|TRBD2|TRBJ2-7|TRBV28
CASSRPRDYSPYEQYF
TGTGCCAGCAGCCGCCCCCGGGACTACTCCCCGTACGAGCAGTACTTC
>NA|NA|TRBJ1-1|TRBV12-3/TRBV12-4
CASSLSIVNMNTEAFF
TGTGCCAGCAGTTTATCTATAGTCAACATGAACACTGAAGCTTTCTTT
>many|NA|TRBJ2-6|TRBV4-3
CASSQGYSGANVLTF
TGCGCCAGCAGCCAGGGATACTCTGGGGCCAACGTCCTGACTTTC
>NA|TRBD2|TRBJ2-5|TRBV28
CASSLSLAGGQETQYF
TGTGCCAGCAGTTTATCCCTAGCGGGGGGTCAAGAGACCCAGTACTTC
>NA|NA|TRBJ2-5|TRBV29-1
CSAGWGEQYF
TGCAGCGCGGGATGGGGTGAGCAGTACTTC
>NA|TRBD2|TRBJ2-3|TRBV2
CASSLGTSGAGGTDTQYF
TGTGCCAGCAGTTTGGGGACTAGCGGGGCTGGGGGCACAGATACGCAGTATTTT
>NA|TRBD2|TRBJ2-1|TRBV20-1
CSALAGGPGNEQFF
TGCAGTGCCCTAGCGGGAGGGCCTGGCAATGAGCAGTTCTTC
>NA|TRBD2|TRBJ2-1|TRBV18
CASSPWVGRDYNEQFF
TGTGCCAGCTCACCATGGGTAGGGAGGGACTACAATGAGCAGTTCTTC
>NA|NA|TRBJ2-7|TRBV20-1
CSAHPGTLYEQYF
TGCAGTGCTCATCCCGGGACTTTGTACGAGCAGTACTTC
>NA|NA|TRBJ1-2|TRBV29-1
CSVSPFEDGYTF
TGCAGCGTTTCTCCATTTGAAGATGGCTACACCTTC
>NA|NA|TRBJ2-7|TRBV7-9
CASSPVVIDIGEQYF
TGTGCCAGCAGCCCCGTAGTAATTGATATCGGCGAGCAGTACTTC
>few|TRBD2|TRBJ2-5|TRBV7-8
CASSPTSAQETQYF
TGTGCCAGCAGCCCCACTAGCGCCCAAGAGACCCAGTACTTC
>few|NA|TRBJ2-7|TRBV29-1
CSVVGGVSYEQYF
TGCAGCGTTGTGGGTGGGGTCTCCTACGAGCAGTACTTC
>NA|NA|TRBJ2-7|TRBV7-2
CASSLVAGSLVEQYF
TGTGCCAGCAGCTTAGTCGCAGGCAGCTTAGTCGAGCAGTACTTC
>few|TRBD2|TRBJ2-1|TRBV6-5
CASSYLADNEQFF
TGTGCCAGCAGTTACCTAGCGGACAATGAGCAGTTCTTC
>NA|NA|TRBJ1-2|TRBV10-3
CAISERALDGNYGYTF
TGTGCCATCAGTGAGAGGGCCCTCGACGGAAACTATGGCTACACCTTC